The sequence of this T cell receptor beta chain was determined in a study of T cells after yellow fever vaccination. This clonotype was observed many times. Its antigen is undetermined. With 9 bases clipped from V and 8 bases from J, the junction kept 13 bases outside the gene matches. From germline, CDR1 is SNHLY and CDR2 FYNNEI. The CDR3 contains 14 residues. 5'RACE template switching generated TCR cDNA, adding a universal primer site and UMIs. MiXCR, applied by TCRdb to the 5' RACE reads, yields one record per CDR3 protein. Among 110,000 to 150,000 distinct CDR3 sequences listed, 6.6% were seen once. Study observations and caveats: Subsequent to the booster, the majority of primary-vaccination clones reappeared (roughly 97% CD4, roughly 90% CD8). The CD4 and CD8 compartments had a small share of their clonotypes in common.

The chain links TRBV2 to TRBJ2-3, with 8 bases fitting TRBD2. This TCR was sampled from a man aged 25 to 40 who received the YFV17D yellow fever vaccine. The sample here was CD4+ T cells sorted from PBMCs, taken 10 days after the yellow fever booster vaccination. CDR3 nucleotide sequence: TGTGCCAGTAATCCTGGACTAGCTGGAGCTACGCAGTATTTT. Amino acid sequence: CASNPGLAGATQYF.